The sequence of this TCR beta chain was determined in a study of regulatory T cells in long-lasting Graves disease. This clonotype was detected only a few times. Germline V gene data show CDR1 as MNHEY and CDR2 as SMNVEV (reference sequence). V lost 9 bases, J lost 7 bases, and 5 bases stayed unmatched. The CDR3 loop spans 13 amino acids. iRepertoire HTBI primers and Arm-PCR of CDR3 regions built TCR beta libraries. TCRdb used MiXCR to reprocess the multiplex PCR reads, holding one entry per CDR3 protein. The profile shows 530,000 or so distinct CDR3 sequences, roughly a sixth of them singletons. As for time point: newly diagnosed GD, antithyroid drugs for less than 3 months. Extracted RNA from PBMCs served as the source of the TCR library. These same records also appear under a second study, on T cells in Graves' hyperthyroidism and ophthalmopathy. As that report states: Hyperthyroidism was newly diagnosed in patients aged 18 to 65 (duration under 2 months). A median about 6.2 months before onset, the model predicted ophthalmopathy.

This sequence originates from a man aged 18 to 30 with Graves disease. Sample: peripheral blood mononuclear cells (PBMCs), taken at new diagnosis, from a patient treated with antithyroid drugs. J is TRBJ2-1 and V is TRBV27; 11 nucleotides line up with TRBD1. CDR3: CASGQGALNEQFF. For the CDR3, the DNA is TGTGCCAGTGGACAGGGGGCGCTTAATGAGCAGTTCTTC.